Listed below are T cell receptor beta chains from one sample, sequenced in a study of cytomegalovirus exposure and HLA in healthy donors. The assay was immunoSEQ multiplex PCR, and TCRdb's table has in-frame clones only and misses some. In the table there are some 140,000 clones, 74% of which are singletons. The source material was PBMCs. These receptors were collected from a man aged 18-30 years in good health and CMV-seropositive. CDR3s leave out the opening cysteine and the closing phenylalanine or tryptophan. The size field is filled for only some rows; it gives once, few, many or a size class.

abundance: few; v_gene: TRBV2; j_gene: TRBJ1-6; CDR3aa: ASSRDVVSPLH
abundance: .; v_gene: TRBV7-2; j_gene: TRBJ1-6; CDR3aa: ASSPTGDPSPLH
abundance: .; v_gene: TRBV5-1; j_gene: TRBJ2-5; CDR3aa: ASSPRQETQY
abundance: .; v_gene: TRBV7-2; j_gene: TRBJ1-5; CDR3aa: ASSADRGAQPQH
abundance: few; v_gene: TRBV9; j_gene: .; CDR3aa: ASSVGSSGIYEQY
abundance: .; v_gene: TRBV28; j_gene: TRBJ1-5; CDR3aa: ASSSRGNQPQH
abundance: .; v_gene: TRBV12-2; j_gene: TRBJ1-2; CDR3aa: ASRLARGHRKPSSGTNYGYT
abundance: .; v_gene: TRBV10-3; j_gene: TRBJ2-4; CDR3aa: AISESQGRITKNIQY
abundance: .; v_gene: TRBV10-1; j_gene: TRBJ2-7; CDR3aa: ASSDRTNPYEQY
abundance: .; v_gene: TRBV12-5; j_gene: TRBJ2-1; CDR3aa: ASAGRKNEQF
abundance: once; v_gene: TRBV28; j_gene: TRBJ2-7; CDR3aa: TSSPRQGKSPYEQY
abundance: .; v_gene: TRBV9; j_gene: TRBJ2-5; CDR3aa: ASSLGTGAQETQY
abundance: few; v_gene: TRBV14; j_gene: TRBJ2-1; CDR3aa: ASSQKDRGWDEQF
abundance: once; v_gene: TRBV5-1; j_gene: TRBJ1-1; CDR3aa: ASSVTTGGTEAF
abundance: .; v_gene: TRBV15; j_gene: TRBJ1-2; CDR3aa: ATSNGQMPGYT
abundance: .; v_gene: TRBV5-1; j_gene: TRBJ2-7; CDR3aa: ASSFTSGGEGEQY
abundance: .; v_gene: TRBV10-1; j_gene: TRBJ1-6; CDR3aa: ASGGQWGSPLH
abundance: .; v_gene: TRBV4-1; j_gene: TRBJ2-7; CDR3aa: ASSQDPSGVQSYEQY
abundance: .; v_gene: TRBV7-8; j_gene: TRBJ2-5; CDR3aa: ASSPKRGPEGAQY
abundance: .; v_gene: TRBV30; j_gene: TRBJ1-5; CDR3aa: AWSGGGFQPQH
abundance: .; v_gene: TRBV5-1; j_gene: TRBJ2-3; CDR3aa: ASSLESSGGPTDTQY
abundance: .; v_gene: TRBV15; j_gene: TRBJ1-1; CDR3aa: ATSRWTDKGTEAF
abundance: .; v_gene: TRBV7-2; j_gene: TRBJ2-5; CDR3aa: ASSFAPSGETQY
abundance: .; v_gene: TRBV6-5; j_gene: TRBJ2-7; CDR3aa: ASSYSAGVNEQY
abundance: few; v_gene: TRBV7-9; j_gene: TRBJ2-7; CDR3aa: ASSLAQYEQY
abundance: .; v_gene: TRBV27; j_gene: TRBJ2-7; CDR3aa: ASRTSIPGWVY
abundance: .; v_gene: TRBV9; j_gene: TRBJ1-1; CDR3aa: ASSVRGQGFGNTEAF
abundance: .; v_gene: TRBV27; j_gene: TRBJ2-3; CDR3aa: ASSLAFSGSLVTQY
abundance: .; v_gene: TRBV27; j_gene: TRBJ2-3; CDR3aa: ASSAPWTGDADTQY
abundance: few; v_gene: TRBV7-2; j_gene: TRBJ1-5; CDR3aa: ASSSTGAISNQPQH
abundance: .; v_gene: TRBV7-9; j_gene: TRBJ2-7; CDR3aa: ASSLRTYYEQY
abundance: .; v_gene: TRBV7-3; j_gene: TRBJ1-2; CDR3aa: ASSSGSTGGLGGYT
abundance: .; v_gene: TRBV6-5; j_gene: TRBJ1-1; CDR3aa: ASRAGSATEAF
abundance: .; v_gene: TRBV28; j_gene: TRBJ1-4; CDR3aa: ASSNEGEKLF
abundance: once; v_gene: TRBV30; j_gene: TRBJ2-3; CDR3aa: AWSGGVSTDTQY
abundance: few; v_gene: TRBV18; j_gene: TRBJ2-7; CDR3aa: ASSPRTGTISEQY
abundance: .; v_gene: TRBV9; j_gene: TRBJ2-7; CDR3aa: ASSVAPITSSYEQY
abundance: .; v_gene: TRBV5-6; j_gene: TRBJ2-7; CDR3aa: ASSLRSGIYSYEQY
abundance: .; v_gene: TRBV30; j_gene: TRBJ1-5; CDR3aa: AWSPGLNGPQH
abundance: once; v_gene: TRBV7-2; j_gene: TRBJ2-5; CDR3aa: ASSLARTGGLQETQY
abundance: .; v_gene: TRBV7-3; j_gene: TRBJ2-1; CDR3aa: ASSLSGPEQF
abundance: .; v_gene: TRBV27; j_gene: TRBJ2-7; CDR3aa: ASSLWGGYEQY
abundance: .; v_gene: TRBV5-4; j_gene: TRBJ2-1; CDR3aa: ASSFGTEYNEQF
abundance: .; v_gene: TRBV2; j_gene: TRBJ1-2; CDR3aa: ASSAQGANYGYT
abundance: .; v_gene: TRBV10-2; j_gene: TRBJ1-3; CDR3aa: ASSETDTIY
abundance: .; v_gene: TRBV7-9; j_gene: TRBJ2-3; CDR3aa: ASSFDRGIGTDTQY
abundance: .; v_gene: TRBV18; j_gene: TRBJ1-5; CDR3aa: ASSPPGGNYQPQH
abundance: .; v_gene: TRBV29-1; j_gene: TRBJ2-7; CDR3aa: SVGTSGAYEQY
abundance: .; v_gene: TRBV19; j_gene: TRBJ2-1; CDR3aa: ASMGLPTYNEQF
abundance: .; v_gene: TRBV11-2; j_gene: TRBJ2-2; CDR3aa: ASSLVRQGGPGELF
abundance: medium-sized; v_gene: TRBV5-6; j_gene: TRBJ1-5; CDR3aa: ASSLGVEGPQH
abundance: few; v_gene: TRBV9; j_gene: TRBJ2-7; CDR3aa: ASSERSVRDHEQY
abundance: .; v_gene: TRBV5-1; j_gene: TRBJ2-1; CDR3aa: ASSGDRVNEQF
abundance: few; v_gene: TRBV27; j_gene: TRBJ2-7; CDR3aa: ASSGRADYEQY